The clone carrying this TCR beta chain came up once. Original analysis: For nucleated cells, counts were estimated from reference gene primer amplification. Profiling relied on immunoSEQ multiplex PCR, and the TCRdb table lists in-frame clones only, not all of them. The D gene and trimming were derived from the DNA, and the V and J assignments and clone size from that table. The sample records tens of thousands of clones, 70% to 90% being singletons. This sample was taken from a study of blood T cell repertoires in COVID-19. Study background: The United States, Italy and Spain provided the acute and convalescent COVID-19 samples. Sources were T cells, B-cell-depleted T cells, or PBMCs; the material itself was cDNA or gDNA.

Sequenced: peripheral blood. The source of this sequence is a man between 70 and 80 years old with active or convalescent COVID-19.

This CDR3 reads CATSRSITGELFF. For the CDR3, the DNA is TGTGCCACCAGCAGGTCAATTACCGGGGAGCTGTTTTTT. This chain links TRBV24-1 with TRBJ2-2; no definite D call. CDR3 length: 13 residues. Germline V gene data show CDR1 as KGHDR and CDR2 as SFDVKD. Trimming pared 7 bases from V and 5 bases from J, leaving 10 bases between.